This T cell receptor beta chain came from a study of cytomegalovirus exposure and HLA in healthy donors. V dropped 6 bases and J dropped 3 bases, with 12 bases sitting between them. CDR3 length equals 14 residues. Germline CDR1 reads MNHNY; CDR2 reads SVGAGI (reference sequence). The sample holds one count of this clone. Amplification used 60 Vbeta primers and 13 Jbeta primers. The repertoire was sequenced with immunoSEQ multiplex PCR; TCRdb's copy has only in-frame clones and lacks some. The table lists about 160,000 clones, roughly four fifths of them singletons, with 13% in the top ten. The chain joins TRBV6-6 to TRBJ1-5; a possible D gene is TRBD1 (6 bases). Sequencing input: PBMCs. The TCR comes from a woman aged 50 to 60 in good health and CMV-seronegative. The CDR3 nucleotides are TGTGCCAGCAGCCCCCGGACAGTCAATCAGCCCCAGCATTTT. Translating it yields CASSPRTVNQPQHF.